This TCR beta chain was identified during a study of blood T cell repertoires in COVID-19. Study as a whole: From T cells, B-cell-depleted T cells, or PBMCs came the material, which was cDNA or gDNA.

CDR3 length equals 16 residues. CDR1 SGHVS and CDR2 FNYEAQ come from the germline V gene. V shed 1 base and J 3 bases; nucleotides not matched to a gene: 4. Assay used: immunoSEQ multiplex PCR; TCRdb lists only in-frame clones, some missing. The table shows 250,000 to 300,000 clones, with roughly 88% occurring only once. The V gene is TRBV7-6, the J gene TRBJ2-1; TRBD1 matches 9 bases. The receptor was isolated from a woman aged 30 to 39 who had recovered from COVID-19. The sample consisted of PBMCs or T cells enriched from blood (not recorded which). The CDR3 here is CASSLVLDRGYNEQFF. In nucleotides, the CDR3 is TGTGCCAGCAGCTTAGTACTGGACAGGGGCTACAATGAGCAGTTCTTC.